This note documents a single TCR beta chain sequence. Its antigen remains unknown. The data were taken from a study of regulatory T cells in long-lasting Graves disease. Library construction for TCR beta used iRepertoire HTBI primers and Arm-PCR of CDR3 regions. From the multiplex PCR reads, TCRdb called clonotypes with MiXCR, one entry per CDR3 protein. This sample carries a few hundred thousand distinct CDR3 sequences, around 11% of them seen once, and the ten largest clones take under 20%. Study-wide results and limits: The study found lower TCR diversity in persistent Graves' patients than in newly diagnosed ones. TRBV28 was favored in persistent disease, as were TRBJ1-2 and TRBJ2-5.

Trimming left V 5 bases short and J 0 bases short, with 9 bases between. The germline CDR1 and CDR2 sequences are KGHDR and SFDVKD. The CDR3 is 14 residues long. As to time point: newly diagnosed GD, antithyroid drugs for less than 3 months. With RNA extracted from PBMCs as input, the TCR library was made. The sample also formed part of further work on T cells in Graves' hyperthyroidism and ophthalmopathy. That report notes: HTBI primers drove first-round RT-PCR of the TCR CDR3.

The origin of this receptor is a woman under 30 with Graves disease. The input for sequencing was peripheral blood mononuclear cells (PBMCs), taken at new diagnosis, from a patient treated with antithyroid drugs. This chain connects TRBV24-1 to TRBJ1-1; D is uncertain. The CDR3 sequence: CATSVRTVNTEAFF. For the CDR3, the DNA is TGTGCCACCAGTGTCAGAACGGTGAACACTGAAGCTTTCTTT.